This TCR beta chain was sequenced during a study of T-cell memory formation after mild COVID-19. Whole-study findings and limits: Those CD4+ clones that contracted were mainly in CM and EM (CD8+ ones in EMRA). Memory from before infection featured some responding clones, which suggests cross-reactive memory joined. A second wave of clones peaked on day 37, and their SARS-CoV-2 specificity went unconfirmed.

CDR3 length equals 14 residues. V lost 1 base, J lost 2 bases, and 9 bases lay in between. Per germline, CDR1 SGHTA and CDR2 FQGTGA. This clonotype has just a few counts. Its target is not known. In TCRdb, the 5' RACE reads were re-called with MiXCR into one record per CDR3 protein. The data contain 400,000 or so distinct CDR3 sequences, 15% to 20% of them seen just once; the ten biggest clones take up 7.5% to 9.5%. The sample comprised PBMCs or a T cell subset sorted from them (not recorded which). The chain carries TRBV7-3 and TRBJ2-7, with unresolved D. This TCR was recovered from an adult woman who had mild COVID-19 (a few samples of this study predate the infection). Cell type and time point are not known. CDR3 sequence reads: CASSLISGPYEQYF. In DNA form, the CDR3 reads TGTGCCAGCAGCTTAATTTCAGGTCCCTACGAGCAGTACTTC.